This T cell receptor beta chain came from a study of cytomegalovirus exposure and HLA in healthy donors. The V and J ends lost 3 bases and 3 bases, in that order; junction bases with no gene match: 5. CDR3 length equals 15 residues. CDR1 is MNHEY and CDR2 is SMNVEV in the germline V gene (reference sequence). It was with 60 Vbeta and 13 Jbeta primers that the PCR ran. Measured with immunoSEQ multiplex PCR; TCRdb has only the in-frame clones, and not every one. The table lists under 140,000 clones, 76% of them singletons. The source material was PBMCs. V is TRBV27 and J is TRBJ2-4; TRBD1 matches at 7 bases. The source is a man aged 25 to 45 in good health and CMV-seropositive. The CDR3 reads CASSLGTAGKNIQYF. CDR3 coding DNA: TGTGCCAGCAGTTTGGGGACAGCAGGCAAAAACATTCAGTACTTC.